This T cell receptor (beta chain) was captured in a study of OX40 agonist ivuxolimab in advanced cancers. About the study as a whole: The costimulatory receptor OX40 (CD134) was targeted by ivuxolimab, a fully human IgG2 agonistic monoclonal antibody. Intravenous ivuxolimab was administered to patients every 2 weeks at six dose levels: 0.01, 0.1, 0.3, 1.5, 3 and 10 mg/kg. Of the roughly 53 patients in dose escalation, about 20 had hepatocellular carcinoma, approximately 15 had melanoma, 9 had renal cell carcinoma and 9 had head and neck cancer. In the dose-escalation cohort, 70% to 85% of patients were male, and the mean age was approximately 60 years, with a range of about 23 to 85. Patients were allowed to have had prior anti-PD-1, anti-PD-L1 or anti-CTLA-4 therapy, and less than 45% of the dose-escalation patients had previously received checkpoint inhibitors. Partial responses were achieved by three dose-escalation patients, of whom one had hepatocellular carcinoma and two had cutaneous melanoma. Peripheral TCRbeta sequencing was intended to test whether TCR sequence diversity was altered and clonal T-cell expansion was caused by ivuxolimab. The paper reports the monotherapy dose-escalation portion (N ≈ 50 patients) of the phase I ivuxolimab trial.

The CDR3 runs 18 amino acids, cysteine and phenylalanine included. The entry retains the CDR3 DNA only, 54 bases that are in frame from base 1. Patients with a history of autoimmune disease or receiving systemic immunosuppression were excluded from the trial. Peripheral blood for TCR sequencing was drawn from every dose cohort at baseline, at cycle 4 day 1 and at cycle 7 day 1. The samples were drawn from a first-in-human, open-label, multicenter phase I dose-escalation trial of ivuxolimab. Adults with locally advanced or metastatic melanoma, renal cell, hepatocellular, or head and neck squamous cell carcinoma were enrolled in the trial. Before TCR sequencing, CD4+ and CD8+ T cells were separately sorted from peripheral blood. Notes on this clone: The clone's antigen remains unknown. Base qualities are missing; no much larger clone stands one base away.

Beyond this particular receptor, the publication reports: Which antigens the clonally expanded peripheral T cells were specific for was not determined. After ivuxolimab, expanded clones were on average more numerous among CD8+ T cells than among CD4+ T cells. At doses from 0.1 to 3.0 mg/kg, clonal expansion was seen in both CD4+ and CD8+ blood T cells between baseline and week 6. Partial responders in the 0.1-3.0 mg/kg groups had among the lowest normalized peripheral clonal expansion, especially among CD8+ T cells. Low levels of normalized T-cell clonal expansion were also seen in some patients who did not respond.

To sequence the TCRbeta CDR3 region, genomic DNA was isolated from the sorted cells. The immunoSEQ Assay was used for sequencing of TCRbeta CDR3 regions. Entries here come from immuneACCESS through TCRdb and include only in-frame sequences with V and J called. Some clones fail to appear in such tables; in the studies checked, an unresolved V gene covers under half of the shortfall, and the cause of the remainder is unknown. In all, the sample holds tens of thousands of clones, and approximately 90% of those were seen once. In total, the top ten clones hold about 0.94% of the sample. The chain is made from TRBV21-1 and TRBJ1-6; TRBD1, the table's D call, was not compared with the DNA. TRBV21-1 is annotated as a pseudogene. Material: CD4+ or CD8+ T cells sorted from blood, obtained in a trial of the OX40 agonist ivuxolimab. The source of this sequence is an adult with an advanced solid tumor such as melanoma, head and neck, liver or kidney cancer. The DNA reads TGTGCCAGCAGCAAAGGGGCGGGACAGGGCGCCTATAATTCACCCCTCCACTTT. Protein translation: CASSKGAGQGAYNSPLHF.